This T cell receptor (beta chain) was identified in a study of cytomegalovirus exposure and HLA in healthy donors. Study-level results: The authors enumerated over 150 TCR beta chains as linked to cytomegalovirus.

Clones were read by immunoSEQ multiplex PCR, and TCRdb kept only the in-frame ones, dropping some. This repertoire shows about 240,000 clones, approximately 86% found once; its top ten account for around 1.2%. A word on this clone: Its target is not known.

Trimming shortened V by 3 bases and J by 0 bases, and 9 bases separated the two germline ends. From germline, CDR1 is LNHDA and CDR2 SQIVND (reference sequence). This CDR3 comprises 15 residues. The specimen was PBMCs. The rearrangement joins TRBV19 to TRBJ1-3, with unresolved D. This TCR was recovered from a young woman in good health and CMV-seropositive. The CDR3 region is CASSMRALSGNTIYF. CDR3 DNA sequence: TGTGCCAGTAGTATGAGGGCCCTCTCTGGAAACACCATATATTTT.